These 26 T cell receptor beta chains originate from one sample sequenced in a study of regulatory T cells in long-lasting Graves disease. TCR beta libraries were built with iRepertoire HTBI primers and Arm-PCR of CDR3 regions. TCRdb reanalysed the multiplex PCR reads using MiXCR and keeps one entry per CDR3 protein. The sample has about 500,000 distinct CDR3 sequences; about 16% are singletons. Time point in this sample: newly diagnosed GD, antithyroid drugs for less than 3 months. Extracted PBMC RNA gave rise to the TCR library. Another study also made use of these data, one on T cells in Graves' hyperthyroidism and ophthalmopathy.

This sample comprised peripheral blood mononuclear cells (PBMCs), obtained at new diagnosis, from a patient treated with antithyroid drugs. Receptors were obtained from a middle-aged man with Graves disease.

This clonotype was detected many times. J is TRBJ2-5 and V is TRBV27; no definite D call. Trimming left V 3 bases short and J 5 bases short, with 4 bases between. Germline V lookup: CDR1 MNHEY, CDR2 SMNVEV (reference sequence). The CDR3 is 11 amino acids. In DNA, the CDR3 is TGTGCCAGCAGTTTTGTGGAGACCCAGTACTTC. Translating gives CASSFVETQYF.

This clonotype was counted between two and nine times. Given a much more abundant clone one base away, this may be a read error. The V gene is TRBV5-4, the J gene TRBJ2-2, with 16 positions matching TRBD2. Trimming removed 3 bases from V and 6 bases from J; junction bases left unmatched: 2. Per the germline V gene, CDR1 is SGHNT and CDR2 is YYREEE (reference sequence). The CDR3 has 16 amino acids. Here the CDR3 reads CASSSGLAGGAGELFF. As DNA, the CDR3 is TGTGCCAGCAGCTCGGGACTAGCGGGAGGGGCCGGGGAGCTGTTTTTT.

The V gene is TRBV29-1, the J gene TRBJ1-1; D is possibly TRBD1 (6 bases). The CDR3 covers 13 residues. Germline V gene data show CDR1 as SQVTM and CDR2 as ANQGSEA. The V end was cut by 2 bases, the J end by 2 bases, with 9 bases between. This CDR3 is CSVELGGNTEAFF. The CDR3 DNA is TGCAGCGTTGAACTAGGGGGAAACACTGAAGCTTTCTTT.

The chain employs TRBV6-5 and TRBJ1-4; 7 bases map to TRBD1. The CDR3 consists of 16 residues. The trim removed 4 bases at V and 7 bases at J, leaving 12 bases unmatched. Germline values: CDR1 MNHEY, CDR2 SVGAGI. This CDR3 is CASSLRKRQGTEKLFF. CDR3 coding DNA: TGTGCCAGCAGTTTACGGAAGCGACAGGGTACTGAAAAACTGTTTTTT.

This clonotype was counted ten times or more. The chain joins TRBV27 to TRBJ2-1, with 13 bases matching TRBD2. The CDR3 covers 16 residues. The V gene end was trimmed by 5 bases and the J gene end by 4 bases; junction bases not matched to a gene: 5. Germline CDR1 reads MNHEY; CDR2 reads SMNVEV (reference sequence). In nucleotides, the CDR3 is TGTGCCAGCAGTAGCGGGACTAGCGGGAAGTACAATGAGCAGTTCTTC. Amino acid sequence: CASSSGTSGKYNEQFF.

This clonotype was recorded many times. The rearrangement links TRBV3-1 to TRBJ1-2; a weak D match, TRBD1 (5 bases). V lost 4 bases and J 0 bases, leaving 18 bases between the germline ends. The germline V gene encodes CDR1 LGHDT and CDR2 YNNKEL (reference sequence). The CDR3 runs 17 residues. CDR3 bases: TGTGCCAGCAGCCTCACTCCACGACAGCGCGCTAACTATGGCTACACCTTC. Translating it yields CASSLTPRQRANYGYTF.

The V call is TRBV10-3, the J call TRBJ2-4; D call uncertain. Germline assignment: CDR1 ENHRY and CDR2 SYGVKD. The CDR3 contains 14 residues. V was cut by 0 bases and J by 0 bases, with 3 bases left in between. The chain's CDR3 is CAISESPAKNIQYF. CDR3 sequence (DNA): TGTGCCATCAGTGAGTCCCCAGCCAAAAACATTCAGTACTTC.

This clonotype was found many times. The chain carries TRBV28 and TRBJ2-1, with 14 positions matching TRBD2. The CDR3 length is 16 residues. Trimming took 1 base from V and 8 from J; bases not matched to a gene: 4. Germline-derived CDR1 and CDR2 are MDHEN and SYDVKM. CDR3 coding DNA: TGTGCCAGCAGTTTATTGGGACTAGCGGGAGATTATGAGCAGTTCTTC. Its translation: CASSLLGLAGDYEQFF.

Ten or more counts support this clonotype. The V gene is TRBV11-2, the J gene TRBJ2-5; D remains unclear. With 1 base removed from V and 5 bases from J, the gap between germline ends came to 2 bases. The CDR3 contains 11 residues. CDR1 is SGHAT, CDR2 FQNNGV, per germline. CDR3 DNA: TGTGCCAGCAGCTTAGTCGAGACCCAGTACTTC. Translation gives CASSLVETQYF.

This clonotype was observed a handful of times. The chain is built from TRBV5-1 and TRBJ2-1, with 7 bases that match TRBD2. Trimming cost V 0 bases and J 4 bases; bases outside gene matches: 7. The germline CDR1 and CDR2 sequences are SGHRS and YFSETQ. CDR3 length equals 16 residues. CDR3 nucleotide sequence: TGCGCCAGCAGCTTGGGCGGGAGTGGAATATACAATGAGCAGTTCTTC. It codes for CASSLGGSGIYNEQFF. Full variable domain (rest looked up from reference TRBV5-1 and TRBJ2-1): KAGVTQTPRYLIKTRGQQVTLSCSPISGHRSVSWYQQTPGQGLQFLFEYFSETQRNKGNFPGRFSGRQFSNSRSEMNVSTLELGDSALYLCASSLGGSGIYNEQFFGPGTRLTVL.

This clonotype was found many times. V is TRBV29-1 and J is TRBJ2-3; D call uncertain. V dropped 4 bases and J dropped 4 bases, with 15 bases sitting between them. The CDR3 covers 14 residues. Germline V gene lookup returns CDR1 SQVTM and CDR2 ANQGSEA. The CDR3 coding sequence is TGCAGCGTTGTAAGAGAAGGCGTCGCAGATACGCAGTATTTT. It specifies CSVVREGVADTQYF.

The sample holds many counts of this clonotype. The V and J genes are TRBV24-1 and TRBJ2-3; D gene unclear. From germline, CDR1 is KGHDR and CDR2 SFDVKD. This CDR3 has 14 amino acids. V was shortened by 2 bases and J by 1 base, with 6 bases between the two germline ends. As DNA, the CDR3 is TGTGCCACCAGTGATTGGAGAGGCACAGATACGCAGTATTTT. Its protein is CATSDWRGTDTQYF.

In this sample, this clonotype turned up many times. This chain links TRBV2 with TRBJ2-7; D perhaps matches TRBD2 (5 bases). This CDR3 has 14 residues. V lost 3 bases to trimming and J lost 3 bases, with 12 bases between them. Looked up from germline, CDR1 is SNHLY and CDR2 is FYNNEI. CDR3 sequence reads: CASSDGSAYYEQYF. The CDR3 bases are TGTGCCAGCAGTGATGGTAGCGCGTACTACGAGCAGTACTTC.

This clonotype was seen a few times. The V call is TRBV27, the J call TRBJ2-2; D is ambiguous. The V gene's germline CDR1 is MNHEY and CDR2 SMNVEV (reference sequence). Between the trimmed V and J ends, which lost 2 bases and 7 bases, there was a span of 17 bases. The CDR3 has 16 residues. The chain's CDR3 is CASSLNLGHGVGELFF. The CDR3 DNA is TGTGCCAGCAGTTTAAATCTCGGTCATGGGGTCGGGGAGCTGTTTTTT.

This chain uses TRBV14 with TRBJ2-1, with D hard to call. This CDR3 has 12 amino acids. Looked up from germline, CDR1 is SGHDN and CDR2 is FVKESK. V gave up 0 bases and J gave up 12 bases, with 9 bases separating them. The CDR3 coding sequence is TGTGCCAGCAGCCAAGATTTAGTATGGCAGTTCTTC. It specifies CASSQDLVWQFF.

This clonotype was seen repeatedly, ten times or more. The chain joins TRBV5-1 to TRBJ2-3; D is unclear. V was shortened by 5 bases and J by 0 bases, with 10 bases between the two germline ends. Per the germline V gene, CDR1 is SGHRS and CDR2 is YFSETQ. The CDR3 loop spans 14 amino acids. CDR3: CASSPFSSTDTQYF. CDR3 DNA sequence: TGCGCCAGCAGTCCTTTCTCTAGCACAGATACGCAGTATTTT.

This clonotype came up many times. At one end the junction does not follow the germline gene, possibly because of a read error. The CDR3 DNA reads as TGTGCCAGCAGCCTTAACTCCTACGAGCAGTACTTC. Its translation: CASSLNSYEQYF. This chain uses TRBV5-1 with TRBJ2-7; unclear D gene. Germline V gene lookup returns CDR1 SGHRS and CDR2 YFSETQ. The CDR3 extends over 12 amino acids.

J is TRBJ1-5 and V is TRBV30; possibly TRBD1 for D (6 bases). The germline V gene encodes CDR1 GTSNPN and CDR2 SVGIG (reference sequence). V lost 5 bases and J 2 bases, leaving 10 bases between the germline ends. The CDR3 totals 13 residues. The CDR3 is CAWRGQGNQPQHF. CDR3 in DNA: TGTGCCTGGCGGGGGCAGGGCAATCAGCCCCAGCATTTT.

Turning to this clonotype: Sequence at one end of the junction differs from germline and may be a read error. V usage is TRBV29-1 and J usage is TRBJ2-2; tentative D call: TRBD2 (6 bases). The germline CDR1 and CDR2 sequences are SQVTM and ANQGSEA. The CDR3 covers 13 residues. CDR3 loop: CSVQGGNSGELLF. The CDR3 bases are TGCAGCGTTCAAGGCGGGAATTCCGGGGAGCTGCTTTTT.

This clonotype was counted ten times or more. This chain joins TRBV20-1 and TRBJ1-1; the D is unclear. The CDR3 spans 11 residues. In germline, CDR1 is DFQATT, CDR2 SNEGSKA (reference sequence). Trimming removed 6 bases at V and 2 bases at J, with 7 bases between. The CDR3 reads CSAEANTEAFF. In DNA, the CDR3 is TGCAGTGCAGAGGCTAACACTGAAGCTTTCTTT.

This clonotype was recorded many times. This chain uses TRBV20-1 with TRBJ2-3; 11 nucleotides agree with TRBD2. Germline assignment: CDR1 DFQATT and CDR2 SNEGSKA (reference sequence). V lost 5 bases to trimming and J lost 13 bases; unmatched junction nucleotides: 8. This CDR3 contains 12 residues. CDR3 DNA: TGCAGTGCTCGACCACTAGCGGGGGACAAGTATTTT. Translating gives CSARPLAGDKYF.

This clonotype was picked up a small number of times. The V call is TRBV7-6, the J call TRBJ2-1, with D unresolved. CDR1 and CDR2 (germline): SGHVS, FNYEAQ. Trimming removed 0 bases at V and 8 bases at J, with 8 bases between. The CDR3 is 13 amino acids. The CDR3 region has the DNA TGTGCCAGCAGCTTAGCTGACTGGTATGAGCAGTTCTTC. Its protein product is CASSLADWYEQFF.

The CDR3 spells CASSQDGGGSGETQYF. CDR3 nucleotide sequence: TGCGCCAGCAGCCAAGATGGCGGCGGGAGCGGAGAGACCCAGTACTTC. The rearrangement joins TRBV4-1 to TRBJ2-5; 7 nucleotides match TRBD2. Germline assignment: CDR1 MGHRA and CDR2 YSYEKL. Germline trimming cut 0 bases from V and 4 bases from J; bases unmatched to any gene: 8. The CDR3 covers 16 residues.

This clonotype was observed at least ten times. J is TRBJ1-1 and V is TRBV5-1; D remains unclear. Per germline, CDR1 SGHRS and CDR2 YFSETQ. V gave up 1 base and J gave up 1 base, with 5 bases separating them. The CDR3 covers 13 residues. CDR3: CASSLSTNTEAFF. Written as DNA, the CDR3 is TGCGCCAGCAGCTTGTCAACGAACACTGAAGCTTTCTTT.

This clonotype has a count of ten or more. The chain has TRBV18 and TRBJ1-1, with 9 bases identical to TRBD1. The junction had 3 bases not matched to a gene; V was cut back by 4 bases and J by 3 bases. Germline lookup yields CDR1 KGHSH and CDR2 LQKENI. The CDR3 is made up of 14 amino acids. CDR3 coding DNA: TGTGCCAGCTCACAACGGACAGGGGACACTGAAGCTTTCTTT. This codes for CASSQRTGDTEAFF.

The sample holds many counts of this clonotype. This chain joins TRBV5-1 and TRBJ1-1; tentatively, D is TRBD1 (6 bases). The CDR3 length is 19 residues. Trimming shortened V by 1 base and J by 4 bases, and 26 bases separated the two germline ends. Germline values: CDR1 SGHRS, CDR2 YFSETQ. The CDR3 DNA reads TGCGCCAGCAGCTTGTCTGTGACGGTCAACCCCCTACAGGGCACTGAAGCTTTCTTT. Residues: CASSLSVTVNPLQGTEAFF.